A single sample gave rise to the 13 T cell receptor beta chains below, sequenced in a study of OX40 agonist ivuxolimab in advanced cancers. Repertoires were generated with immunoSEQ multiplex PCR, while TCRdb's copy carries only in-frame clones and drops some. In the table there are some 97,000 clones, around 93% of which are singletons. Here the sequenced sample was CD4+ or CD8+ T cells sorted from blood, taken in a trial of the OX40 agonist ivuxolimab. Receptor source: an adult with an advanced solid tumor such as melanoma, head and neck, liver or kidney cancer.

This clone showed up just once. The V gene is TRBV30, the J gene TRBJ2-6; 14 bases fit TRBD2. CDR3 size: 20 residues. Trimming at V came to 0 bases and at J to 4 bases, leaving 11 bases not matched to a gene. The germline V gene encodes CDR1 GTSNPN and CDR2 SVGIG (reference sequence). The CDR3 here is CAWSVYGTSGSTSGANVLTF. The CDR3 DNA sequence: TGTGCCTGGAGTGTATATGGGACTAGCGGGAGTACATCCGGGGCCAACGTCCTGACTTTC.

The chain uses TRBV7-9 and TRBJ1-2; possible D gene TRBD1, 6 bases. Germline V CDR1 and CDR2: SEHNR, FQNEAQ (reference sequence). This CDR3 comprises 16 residues. Trimming took off 8 bases at V and 4 bases at J, with 23 bases between the two ends. CDR3 residues: CASFKGPGGIGYGYTF. The CDR3 coding sequence is TGTGCCAGCTTTAAGGGCCCGGGGGGCATCGGCTATGGCTACACCTTC. Full variable domain (missing parts from reference TRBV7-9 and TRBJ1-2): DTGVSQNPRHKITKRGQNVTFRCDPISEHNRLYWYRQTLGQGPEFLTYFQNEAQLEKSRLLSDRFSAERPKGSFSTLEIQRTEQGDSAMYLCASFKGPGGIGYGYTFGSGTRLTVV.

V gene TRBV28 combines with J gene TRBJ1-1; possible D gene TRBD1, 5 bases. Deletions cut 5 bases from V and 2 bases from J, with 15 bases between. Germline V CDR1 and CDR2: MDHEN, SYDVKM. The CDR3 runs 15 residues. CDR3 nucleotides: TGTGCCAGCAGTCCATACAGGCGGTTAAACACTGAAGCTTTCTTT. Protein sequence: CASSPYRRLNTEAFF.

The chain joins TRBV5-4 to TRBJ2-2, with D perhaps TRBD2 (5 bases). Germline V gene data show CDR1 as SGHNT and CDR2 as YYREEE (reference sequence). The CDR3 consists of 12 residues. Trimming removed 4 bases from V and 7 bases from J, with 8 bases in between. Written as DNA, the CDR3 is TGTGCCAGCAGCACAAGCGGCGGGGAGCTGTTTTTT. Protein product: CASSTSGGELFF.

This chain links TRBV5-1 with TRBJ1-2; a possible D gene is TRBD1 (6 bases). Germline CDR1 reads SGHRS; CDR2 reads YFSETQ. Trimming left V 4 bases short and J 8 bases short, with 12 bases between. The CDR3 has 12 amino acids. CDR3 bases: TGCGCCAGCAGCCCGGACAGAGGCGGCTACACCTTC. The encoded protein is CASSPDRGGYTF.

The rearrangement joins TRBV5-4 to TRBJ2-3; D is perhaps TRBD2 (7 bases). CDR3 length: 15 residues. V was shortened by 6 bases and J by 0 bases, with 14 bases between the two germline ends. Germline lookup yields CDR1 SGHNT and CDR2 YYREEE (reference sequence). This CDR3 reads CASTRGRESTDTQYF. The CDR3 coding sequence is TGTGCCAGCACGAGGGGGAGGGAAAGCACAGATACGCAGTATTTT.

The chain employs TRBV6-6 and TRBJ1-3; no firm D call. The CDR3 spans 14 residues. The V and J ends lost 5 bases and 2 bases respectively, with 10 bases between them. Germline CDR1 is MNHNY and CDR2 is SVGAGI (reference sequence). The CDR3 reads CASSPQRTGNTIYF. CDR3 bases: TGTGCCAGCAGTCCCCAAAGAACTGGAAACACCATATATTTT.

The chain employs TRBV7-9 and TRBJ2-3; D may be TRBD1 (5 bases). The germline V and J ends were trimmed by 0 bases and 2 bases, with 12 bases remaining between them. The germline gives CDR1 SEHNR, CDR2 FQNEAQ (reference sequence). The CDR3 loop spans 16 amino acids. The CDR3 coding sequence is TGTGCCAGCAGCTTAGCGGGGCGCGGAAACACAGATACGCAGTATTTT. Translated: CASSLAGRGNTDTQYF.

The gene calls are TRBV21-1 and TRBJ2-7. TRBV21-1 is a recognized pseudogene. The CDR3 is 13 residues long. CDR3 sequence (DNA): TGTGCCAGCAGCCCGGACGGATCCTACGAGCAGTACTTC. This sequence encodes CASSPDGSYEQYF.

The chain carries TRBV5-4 and TRBJ2-1, with 7 bases aligning to TRBD2. Unmatched junction bases numbered 9, after V lost 4 bases and J lost 5 bases. This CDR3 spans 15 amino acids. The V gene's germline CDR1 is SGHNT and CDR2 YYREEE (reference sequence). The CDR3 sequence is CASSHGGMADNEQFF. The CDR3 coding sequence is TGTGCCAGCAGCCACGGGGGGATGGCTGACAATGAGCAGTTCTTC.

The chain carries TRBV6-1 and TRBJ1-4, with D unclear. Germline V gene sequence: CDR1 MNHNS, CDR2 SASEGT. V lost 6 bases and J 7 bases, leaving 15 bases between the germline ends. The CDR3 is 14 residues long. CDR3 coding DNA: TGTGCCAGCAGCTGGACGGAGGATCCTGAAAAACTGTTTTTT. It encodes CASSWTEDPEKLFF.

V and J are TRBV28 and TRBJ2-3; the D is unclear. Trimming pared 7 bases from V and 0 bases from J, leaving 5 bases between. This CDR3 is built from 12 residues. Germline V gene data show CDR1 as MDHEN and CDR2 as SYDVKM. CDR3: CASTISTDTQYF. CDR3 in DNA: TGTGCCAGCACGATCAGCACAGATACGCAGTATTTT.

The chain links TRBV7-2 to TRBJ2-7; tentative D call: TRBD1 (6 bases). Germline V lookup: CDR1 SGHTA, CDR2 FQGNSA. This CDR3 has 14 residues. Trimming took off 4 bases at V and 4 bases at J, with 14 bases between the two ends. This CDR3 is CASSSGPQGYEQYF. The CDR3 nucleotides are TGTGCCAGCAGCTCGGGACCGCAGGGGTACGAGCAGTACTTC.